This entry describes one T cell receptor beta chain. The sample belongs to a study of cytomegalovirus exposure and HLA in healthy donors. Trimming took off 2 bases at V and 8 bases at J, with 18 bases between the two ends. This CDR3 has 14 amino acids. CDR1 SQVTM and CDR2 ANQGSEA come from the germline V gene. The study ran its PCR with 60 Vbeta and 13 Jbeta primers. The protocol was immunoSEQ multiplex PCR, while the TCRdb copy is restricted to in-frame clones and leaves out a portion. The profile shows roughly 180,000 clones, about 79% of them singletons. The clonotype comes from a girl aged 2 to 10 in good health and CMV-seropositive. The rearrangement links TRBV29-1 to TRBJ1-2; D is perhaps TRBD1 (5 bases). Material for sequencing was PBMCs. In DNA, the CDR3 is TGCAGCGTTGAACTTCCGACAGTAAGTGGCGGCTACACCTTC. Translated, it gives CSVELPTVSGGYTF.